Following are 32 T cell receptor beta chains from one sample sequenced in a study of T cell clones after liver transplantation. Libraries were prepared by immunoSEQ multiplex PCR; TCRdb keeps only in-frame clonotypes and omits some of them. Altogether about 74,000 clones are present, approximately 80% being singletons, with the ten largest covering about 0.63%. This specimen consisted of CD4+ T cells from blood, obtained before liver transplant. These receptors were taken from a human donor who received a liver transplant.

The V gene is TRBV2, the J gene TRBJ2-7; D gene ambiguous. Trimming removed 6 bases from V and 7 bases from J, with 13 bases in between. The CDR3 sequence is 12 residues long. The germline V gene has CDR1 SNHLY and CDR2 FYNNEI. The CDR3 here is CASSADPWEQYF. For the CDR3, the DNA is TGTGCCAGCAGCGCCGACCCTTGGGAGCAGTACTTC.

V and J are TRBV7-2 and TRBJ2-1; 9 bases are shared with TRBD1. After removal of 4 bases from V and 7 bases from J, the junction contained 8 bases not matched to a gene. The germline CDR1 and CDR2 sequences are SGHTA and FQGNSA. CDR3 length: 15 residues. CDR3 protein: CASSSGQGGYNEQFF. Written as DNA, the CDR3 is TGTGCCAGCAGCTCGGGACAGGGAGGATATAATGAGCAGTTCTTC.

The chain has TRBV30 and TRBJ1-4; D not certain. CDR3 length: 20 amino acids. Germline CDR1 is GTSNPN and CDR2 is SVGIG (reference sequence). The V and J ends lost 4 bases and 8 bases respectively, with 35 bases between them. CDR3 in DNA: TGTGCCTGGAAGGGAACCGGGCCTCACTCGAGGGTAACGACTAGGGAAAAACTGTTTTTT. It encodes CAWKGTGPHSRVTTREKLFF. Supplemented by reference TRBV30 and TRBJ1-4, the full variable domain reads SQTIHQWPATLVQPVGSPLSLECTVEGTSNPNLYWYRQAAGRGLQLLFYSVGIGQISSEVPQNLSASRPQDRQFILSSKKLLLSDSGFYLCAWKGTGPHSRVTTREKLFFGSGTQLSVL.

The genes are TRBV9 and TRBJ1-1, with TRBD1 as a possible D gene (6 bases). The V gene lost 0 bases and the J gene lost 3 bases, with 12 bases spanning the gap. Germline CDR1 reads SGDLS; CDR2 reads YYNGEE. The CDR3 extends over 15 amino acids. The DNA for the CDR3 is TGTGCCAGCAGCGTAGGCCCGGGGGCGGACACTGAAGCTTTCTTT. It specifies CASSVGPGADTEAFF.

CDR3 nucleotides: TGTGCCAGCAGCTTGAGCCTCGCGGAAGAGACCCAGTACTTC. Translation: CASSLSLAEETQYF. The chain recombines TRBV11-2 with TRBJ2-5; no reliable D call. This CDR3 has 14 amino acids. V was clipped by 3 bases and J by 3 bases, with 11 bases between them. Germline assignment: CDR1 SGHAT and CDR2 FQNNGV.

The rearrangement joins TRBV29-1 to TRBJ2-3; 12 bases are shared with TRBD2. This CDR3 comprises 13 residues. Trimming took 7 bases from V and 1 from J; bases not matched to a gene: 0. The germline V gene encodes CDR1 SQVTM and CDR2 ANQGSEA. CDR3: CSGTSGGTDTQYF. The DNA of the CDR3 is TGCAGCGGGACTAGCGGGGGCACAGATACGCAGTATTTT.

The chain is built from TRBV4-1 and TRBJ2-7; 9 nucleotides agree with TRBD2. Trimming cost V 6 bases and J 0 bases; bases outside gene matches: 3. Germline V gene sequence: CDR1 MGHRA, CDR2 YSYEKL. The CDR3 runs 14 residues. This CDR3 is CASRISGSSYEQYF. CDR3 in DNA: TGCGCCAGCAGGATTAGCGGGAGCTCCTACGAGCAGTACTTC.

The chain couples TRBV25-1 to TRBJ2-7; D not resolved. Trimming shortened V by 5 bases and J by 9 bases, and 20 bases separated the two germline ends. Per germline, CDR1 MGHDK and CDR2 SYGVNS. The CDR3 covers 14 residues. The CDR3 DNA sequence: TGTGCCAGCAGTACTTTAGCTCTTGGCGGCGGGCAGTACTTC. Translating gives CASSTLALGGGQYF.

This sequence joins TRBV7-2 and TRBJ2-1; D is undetermined. V lost 5 bases, J lost 10 bases, and 12 bases lay in between. Germline assignment: CDR1 SGHTA and CDR2 FQGNSA. The CDR3 is 12 amino acids. The CDR3 DNA sequence: TGTGCCAGCAGCGGGATGGGTGGGGAGCAGTTCTTC. It translates to CASSGMGGEQFF. The full variable domain, completed using reference TRBV7-2 and TRBJ2-1, is GAGVSQSPSNKVTEKGKDVELRCDPISGHTALYWYRQSLGQGLEFLIYFQGNSAPDKSGLPSDRFSAERTGGSVSTLTIQRTQQEDSAVYLCASSGMGGEQFFGPGTRLTVL.

V gene TRBV30 combines with J gene TRBJ2-1; D not certain. V was trimmed by 1 base and J by 4 bases, leaving 5 bases between them. CDR1 and CDR2 (germline): GTSNPN, SVGIG (reference sequence). The CDR3 contains 12 residues. The CDR3 DNA sequence: TGTGCCTGGAGTGCTGTTTACAATGAGCAGTTCTTC. Its protein product is CAWSAVYNEQFF. Together with reference TRBV30 and TRBJ2-1, the CDR3 gives the full variable domain: SQTIHQWPATLVQPVGSPLSLECTVEGTSNPNLYWYRQAAGRGLQLLFYSVGIGQISSEVPQNLSASRPQDRQFILSSKKLLLSDSGFYLCAWSAVYNEQFFGPGTRLTVL.

Concerning this clone: Different DNA sequences within this sample yield the same CDR3. The chain carries TRBV28 and TRBJ1-5; D gene uncertain. CDR3 length: 12 residues. Between the trimmed V and J ends, which lost 9 bases and 0 bases, there was a span of 6 bases. Germline lookup yields CDR1 MDHEN and CDR2 SYDVKM. The CDR3 spells CASRDSNQPQHF. For the CDR3, the DNA is TGTGCCAGTCGAGATAGCAATCAGCCCCAGCATTTT.

This clone has only one observation. The V and J genes are TRBV5-1 and TRBJ1-2, with TRBD1 matching over 7 bases. With 4 bases clipped from V and 2 bases from J, the junction kept 8 bases outside the gene matches. Germline V gives CDR1 SGHRS, CDR2 YFSETQ. There are 15 residues in the CDR3. The CDR3 coding sequence is TGCGCCAGCAGCCAAGACCCGGGACAGAACTATGGCTACACCTTC. Its protein product is CASSQDPGQNYGYTF.

The chain employs TRBV7-9 and TRBJ1-2; 7 nucleotides match TRBD1. This CDR3 contains 13 residues. Germline trimming cut 8 bases from V and 2 bases from J; bases unmatched to any gene: 5. Germline CDR1 is SEHNR and CDR2 is FQNEAQ (reference sequence). The CDR3 bases are TGTGCCAGCTTAGGGACAGCCAACTATGGCTACACCTTC. Its translation is CASLGTANYGYTF. Looking up the rest from reference TRBV7-9 and TRBJ1-2 gives the full variable domain: DTGVSQNPRHKITKRGQNVTFRCDPISEHNRLYWYRQTLGQGPEFLTYFQNEAQLEKSRLLSDRFSAERPKGSFSTLEIQRTEQGDSAMYLCASLGTANYGYTFGSGTRLTVV.

The J gene is TRBJ2-3, the V gene TRBV5-1, with D possibly matching TRBD2 (5 bases). Germline CDR1 SGHRS, CDR2 YFSETQ. V was shortened by 4 bases and J by 6 bases, with 9 bases between the two germline ends. This CDR3 contains 12 residues. The CDR3 nucleotides are TGCGCCAGCAGCGCTGAGGGCGATACGCAGTATTTT. Amino acids: CASSAEGDTQYF. Combining the CDR3 with reference TRBV5-1 and TRBJ2-3 gives the whole variable domain KAGVTQTPRYLIKTRGQQVTLSCSPISGHRSVSWYQQTPGQGLQFLFEYFSETQRNKGNFPGRFSGRQFSNSRSEMNVSTLELGDSALYLCASSAEGDTQYFGPGTRLTVL.

CDR3: CASRGTESFTDTQYF. Here the CDR3 DNA reads TGTGCCAGCAGGGGGACAGAGTCGTTCACAGATACGCAGTATTTT. The gene calls are TRBV6-5 and TRBJ2-3, with TRBD1 matching 7 bases. CDR3 length: 15 amino acids. V was pared by 6 bases and J by 2 bases, with 8 bases of the junction left unmatched. Germline CDR1 reads MNHEY; CDR2 reads SVGAGI.

The chain joins TRBV19 to TRBJ1-1; TRBD1 is a possible D gene (5 bases). Trimming took off 5 bases at V and 4 bases at J, with 11 bases between the two ends. This CDR3 contains 13 residues. In germline, CDR1 is LNHDA, CDR2 SQIVND (reference sequence). CDR3 sequence (DNA): TGTGCCAGTAGTGCCCGGGGGACCACTGAAGCTTTCTTT. This encodes CASSARGTTEAFF. The whole variable domain, remainder taken from reference TRBV19 and TRBJ1-1, is DGGITQSPKYLFRKEGQNVTLSCEQNLNHDAMYWYRQDPGQGLRLIYYSQIVNDFQKGDIAEGYSVSREKKESFPLTVTSAQKNPTAFYLCASSARGTTEAFFGQGTRLTVV.

The chain has TRBV2 and TRBJ1-2; D may be TRBD1 (5 bases). The CDR3 covers 13 residues. From germline, CDR1 is SNHLY and CDR2 FYNNEI. V was clipped by 3 bases and J by 8 bases, with 13 bases between them. The CDR3 nucleotides read TGTGCCAGCAGTGAGGGGCCGGAAGGAGGCTACACCTTC. Its protein is CASSEGPEGGYTF.

J is TRBJ2-7 and V is TRBV11-2; D call uncertain. Between the trimmed V and J ends, which lost 1 base and 5 bases, there was a span of 9 bases. Germline V gives CDR1 SGHAT, CDR2 FQNNGV. The CDR3 has 13 residues. The CDR3 DNA is TGTGCCAGCAGCTTAGGGTTGCAGAACGAGCAGTACTTC. Translation gives CASSLGLQNEQYF.

The rearrangement links TRBV2 to TRBJ1-1; tentative D call: TRBD1 (5 bases). The CDR3 length is 12 residues. Germline V lookup: CDR1 SNHLY, CDR2 FYNNEI. V dropped 7 bases and J dropped 6 bases, with 12 bases sitting between them. The CDR3 spells CASTGGWAEAFF. Here the CDR3 DNA reads TGTGCCAGCACCGGGGGGTGGGCTGAAGCTTTCTTT.

The genes are TRBV2 and TRBJ1-1, with 7 bases matching TRBD1. The germline V gene has CDR1 SNHLY and CDR2 FYNNEI. This CDR3 has 13 amino acids. J was trimmed by 1 base and V by 4 bases; bases with no gene match: 0. The CDR3 sequence: CASSGQGNTEAFF. CDR3 nucleotide sequence: TGTGCCAGCAGTGGACAGGGGAACACTGAAGCTTTCTTT. Combining the CDR3 with reference TRBV2 and TRBJ1-1 gives the whole variable domain EPEVTQTPSHQVTQMGQEVILRCVPISNHLYFYWYRQILGQKVEFLVSFYNNEISEKSEIFDDQFSVERPDGSNFTLKIRSTKLEDSAMYFCASSGQGNTEAFFGQGTRLTVV.

The chain links TRBV5-8 to TRBJ1-5; the match to TRBD1 covers 8 bases. V shed 1 base and J 2 bases; nucleotides not matched to a gene: 2. Germline CDR1 and CDR2: SGHTS and YDEGEE. The CDR3 covers 15 residues. In nucleotides, the CDR3 is TGTGCCAGCAGCTTGCTGGGACAGGGCAATCAGCCCCAGCATTTT. Protein: CASSLLGQGNQPQHF.

This clone was seen once. The chain carries TRBV2 and TRBJ2-1; tentatively, D is TRBD1 (5 bases). Germline loops: CDR1 SNHLY, CDR2 FYNNEI. The CDR3 consists of 15 residues. V was shortened by 6 bases and J by 1 base, with 13 bases between the two germline ends. The chain's CDR3 is CASSPSRGSYNEQFF. The CDR3 nucleotides are TGTGCCAGCAGCCCATCTAGGGGATCCTACAATGAGCAGTTCTTC.

The chain is built from TRBV18 and TRBJ2-2, with 8 bases aligning to TRBD2. This CDR3 contains 16 residues. Unmatched junction bases numbered 5, after V lost 4 bases and J lost 1 base. Germline CDR1 reads KGHSH; CDR2 reads LQKENI. CDR3 region: CASSLLAVMNTGELFF. The CDR3 DNA follows: TGTGCCAGCTCACTACTAGCGGTCATGAACACCGGGGAGCTGTTTTTT.

This clone was seen a few times. The chain combines TRBV7-9 with TRBJ2-3; TRBD1 matches 7 bases. The junction had 6 bases not matched to a gene; V was cut back by 5 bases and J by 1 base. Germline values: CDR1 SEHNR, CDR2 FQNEAQ (reference sequence). CDR3 size: 15 residues. CDR3 protein: CASSSRQGRTDTQYF. CDR3 nucleotides: TGTGCCAGCAGCAGTAGACAGGGTCGCACAGATACGCAGTATTTT.

This chain uses TRBV5-4 with TRBJ1-4, with 8 bases fitting TRBD1. The CDR3 covers 15 residues. CDR1 and CDR2 from the germline V gene are SGHNT and YYREEE (reference sequence). Trimming at V came to 2 bases and at J to 5 bases, leaving 5 bases not matched to a gene. CDR3 in amino acids: CASSFQGAGNEKLFF. The CDR3, as DNA: TGTGCCAGCAGCTTTCAGGGGGCCGGGAATGAAAAACTGTTTTTT. The full variable domain, completed using reference TRBV5-4 and TRBJ1-4, is ETGVTQSPTHLIKTRGQQVTLRCSSQSGHNTVSWYQQALGQGPQFIFQYYREEENGRGNFPPRFSGLQFPNYSSELNVNALELDDSALYLCASSFQGAGNEKLFFGSGTQLSVL.

The table lists this clone with a count of one. This chain joins TRBV7-9 and TRBJ2-3; D is uncertain. Germline V lookup: CDR1 SEHNR, CDR2 FQNEAQ (reference sequence). Trimming pared 7 bases from V and 1 base from J, leaving 9 bases between. This CDR3 is 13 amino acids long. The DNA of the CDR3 is TGTGCCAGCACCCGCCGCGGCACAGATACGCAGTATTTT. It encodes CASTRRGTDTQYF. Combining the CDR3 with reference TRBV7-9 and TRBJ2-3 gives the whole variable domain DTGVSQNPRHKITKRGQNVTFRCDPISEHNRLYWYRQTLGQGPEFLTYFQNEAQLEKSRLLSDRFSAERPKGSFSTLEIQRTEQGDSAMYLCASTRRGTDTQYFGPGTRLTVL.

The chain has TRBV29-1 and TRBJ2-1; tentative D call: TRBD1 (6 bases). Between the trimmed V and J ends, which lost 3 bases and 3 bases, there was a span of 15 bases. Germline CDR1 and CDR2: SQVTM and ANQGSEA. CDR3 length: 15 residues. The CDR3 nucleotides read TGCAGCGTTGAGAAGGGGGTTATCCTCTACAATGAGCAGTTCTTC. Translating gives CSVEKGVILYNEQFF.

This clone was picked up one time. The junction shows a germline mismatch at one end, possibly a read error. The rearrangement joins TRBV7-9 to TRBJ1-4; 8 bases align to TRBD1. Per germline, CDR1 SEHNR and CDR2 FQNEAQ (reference sequence). The CDR3 is 14 amino acids. CDR3 coding DNA: TGTGCCAGCAGCTTTACAGGGGGGAATGAAAACCTGTTTTTT. This sequence encodes CASSFTGGNENLFF.

For the CDR3, the DNA is TGTGCCAGCAGTGAACTAGCGGGAGGAGCAGATACGCAGTATTTT. Translating gives CASSELAGGADTQYF. The rearrangement uses TRBV2 and TRBJ2-3; 11 bases align to TRBD2. CDR1 is SNHLY and CDR2 is FYNNEI in the germline V gene. The CDR3 spans 15 residues. V was clipped by 2 bases and J by 4 bases; unmatched bases: 2.

The rearrangement uses TRBV15 and TRBJ2-7; D perhaps matches TRBD1 (5 bases). Trimming left V 0 bases short and J 8 bases short, with 17 bases between. The CDR3 is made up of 15 amino acids. Germline values: CDR1 LNHNV, CDR2 YYDKDF (reference sequence). CDR3 residues: CATSREGRVESKQYF. CDR3 nucleotides: TGTGCCACCAGCAGAGAAGGCAGGGTGGAAAGCAAGCAGTACTTC. Based on the CDR3 plus reference TRBV15 and TRBJ2-7, the full variable domain is DAMVIQNPRYQVTQFGKPVTLSCSQTLNHNVMYWYQQKSSQAPKLLFHYYDKDFNNEADTPDNFQSRRPNTSFCFLDIRSPGLGDTAMYLCATSREGRVESKQYFGPGTRLTVT.

V and J are TRBV7-2 and TRBJ2-3; 8 positions match TRBD2. Germline trimming cut 5 bases from V and 0 bases from J; bases unmatched to any gene: 4. The CDR3 covers 15 residues. Germline V gene data show CDR1 as SGHTA and CDR2 as FQGNSA. This CDR3 reads CASSRTSGSTDTQYF. CDR3 DNA: TGTGCCAGCAGCCGCACTAGCGGTAGCACAGATACGCAGTATTTT.

This clone has a single count. The genes are TRBV6-5 and TRBJ1-4; D is undetermined. Trimming stripped 3 bases from V and 3 bases from J, with 11 bases between. CDR1 and CDR2 (germline): MNHEY, SVGAGI. The CDR3 length is 15 residues. The CDR3 bases are TGTGCCAGCAGTTATAGTGTACGGCCTAATGAAAAACTGTTTTTT. This sequence encodes CASSYSVRPNEKLFF.